The entry below describes one T cell receptor beta chain. Its recognized antigen is unknown. Nothing much larger sits one base from this clone, and base qualities are not available. The CDR3 sequence holds 14 residues, the cysteine and phenylalanine included. Only the CDR3 DNA is retained, 42 bases long and in frame from the first base. The germline V gene yields LGHNA for CDR1 and YNFKEQ for CDR2. V is cut back by 4 bases and J by 6 bases, with 7 bases in the junction unmatched. The library was generated by the immunoSEQ multiplex PCR assay. The clones in this table, taken by TCRdb from immuneACCESS, are in-frame only. Not every clone is retained; where verified, under half of the shortfall comes from an unresolved V gene, and the cause of the rest is unknown. The sample table records about 59,000 clones; around 93% of these occur just once. The ten most abundant clones make up over 4% of the sample.

This specimen belongs to a study of technical replicates of blood from four donors (dated by TCRdb to about 2017). Source material: PBMCs. The chain is assembled from TRBV4-2 and TRBJ2-7; TRBD1 aligns with 9 central bases. The TCR comes from a human donor in good health. Some clones in this sample may be carry-over from other donors' samples. The CDR3 is CASSLRDRVGEQYF. The DNA reads as follows: TGTGCCAGCAGCCTCCGGGACAGGGTTGGCGAGCAGTACTTC.